The 8 T cell receptor beta chains below come from one sample, sequenced in a study of cytomegalovirus exposure and HLA in healthy donors. PCR primers comprised 60 Vbeta and 13 Jbeta primers. The repertoire was sequenced with immunoSEQ multiplex PCR; TCRdb's copy has only in-frame clones and lacks some. The sample yields some 200,000 clones, over 75% seen once. Sequenced input: PBMCs. The receptors were gathered from a man between 18 and 35 years old in good health and CMV-seronegative.

For this clone: Mismatch with germline at one junction end may stem from a read error. Within the sample, other DNA sequences also encode this same CDR3. The V and J genes are TRBV11-3 and TRBJ2-7, with TRBD1 identical over 7 bases. The CDR3 sequence is 15 residues long. Per germline, CDR1 SGHNT and CDR2 YENEEA. CDR3 residues: CASSLYYRGPYEQYF. The CDR3 nucleotides read TGCGCCAGCAGCTTATATTATAGGGGGCCGTACGAGCAGTACTTC.

The chain couples TRBV27 to TRBJ1-6, with 8 positions matching TRBD1. Germline assignment: CDR1 MNHEY and CDR2 SMNVEV (reference sequence). Losses at the gene ends were 4 bases for V and 8 bases for J; bases not matched to a gene: 4. The CDR3 has 14 amino acids. CDR3 sequence reads: CASSSGQAHSPLHF. In nucleotides, the CDR3 is TGTGCCAGCAGTTCGGGACAGGCCCATTCACCCCTCCACTTT.

The V gene is TRBV30, the J gene TRBJ2-1, with D tentatively TRBD1 (5 bases). The CDR3 totals 14 residues. V lost 5 bases to trimming and J lost 9 bases, with 20 bases between them. Germline CDR1 reads GTSNPN; CDR2 reads SVGIG (reference sequence). CDR3 coding DNA: TGTGCCTGGGGCCGGGCCCTGGGGCACAGTGAGCAGTTCTTC. It specifies CAWGRALGHSEQFF.

The gene calls are TRBV6-6 and TRBJ2-7; the D gene is possibly TRBD1 (5 bases). Germline values: CDR1 MNHNY, CDR2 SVGAGI (reference sequence). The CDR3 length is 13 residues. Between the trimmed V and J ends, which lost 2 bases and 2 bases, there was a span of 7 bases. CDR3 in amino acids: CASSYGAAYEQYF. The CDR3 nucleotides are TGTGCCAGCAGTTACGGGGCAGCCTACGAGCAGTACTTC.

This clone has just a few counts. The chain links TRBV9 to TRBJ2-3; a possible D gene is TRBD2 (5 bases). CDR1 and CDR2 from the germline V gene are SGDLS and YYNGEE. The CDR3 has 15 amino acids. Trimming left V 3 bases short and J 5 bases short, with 16 bases between. CDR3 DNA: TGTGCCAGCAGCGGTGGACTGTGGGAAAAAGATACGCAGTATTTT. This codes for CASSGGLWEKDTQYF.

This chain connects TRBV6-4 to TRBJ2-5, with TRBD2 matching 10 bases. The CDR3 extends over 17 amino acids. Germline lookup yields CDR1 MRHNA and CDR2 SNTAGT. Trimming took 3 bases from V and 0 from J; bases not matched to a gene: 7. Here the CDR3 DNA reads TGTGCCAGCAGTGATCTTCAGACTAGCGGGTACCAAGAGACCCAGTACTTC. Encoded protein: CASSDLQTSGYQETQYF.

The chain uses TRBV14 and TRBJ1-6; TRBD1 might be the D (5 bases). CDR1 is SGHDN and CDR2 is FVKESK in the germline V gene. V was shortened by 1 base and J by 7 bases, with 11 bases between the two germline ends. The CDR3 loop spans 15 amino acids. CDR3 region: CASSQGSGWNSPLHF. Here the CDR3 DNA reads TGTGCCAGCAGCCAAGGTTCAGGGTGGAATTCACCCCTCCACTTT.

This clone was found once. The chain combines TRBV19 with TRBJ1-1, with a tentative D call TRBD1 (6 bases). The CDR3 runs 13 residues. V was clipped by 7 bases and J by 1 base, with 10 bases between them. Germline CDR1 is LNHDA and CDR2 is SQIVND (reference sequence). CDR3 sequence: CASTTTGNTEAFF. As DNA, the CDR3 is TGTGCCAGTACTACGACAGGGAACACTGAAGCTTTCTTT.